These T cell receptor beta chains were read from a single sample in a study of CD8+CD57+ T cells in acquired aplastic anemia. TCRdb reprocessed the reads via MiXCR and lists one record per CDR3 protein. The sample shows 180,000 or so distinct CDR3 sequences, less than 60% of them seen only once. The source material was sorted CD4+, CD8+, or CD8+CD57+ T cells (not recorded which) from PBMCs. Receptor source: a human donor with aplastic anemia. The CDR3 runs from the conserved cysteine through the conserved F or W. The D gene is left open where the match is weak. Not all rows give a size; the values are once, few, many and, for expanded clones, a class.

TRBJ2-1,many,TRBD1,TRBV6-4,15,TGTGCCAGCAGTGTACAGGGGGCGAGTTACAATGAGCAGTTCTTC,CASSVQGASYNEQFF
TRBJ2-1,many,NA,TRBV15,13,TGTGCCACCAGGATGAGATCCGGGAATGAGCAGTTCTTC,CATRMRSGNEQFF
TRBJ2-7,NA,NA,TRBV6-2/TRBV6-3,17,TGTGCCAGCAGCCATCAATCCGGGGCCCTCCAAACCGGCGAGCAGTACTTC,CASSHQSGALQTGEQYF
TRBJ2-7,many,NA,TRBV2,14,TGTGCCAGCAGTTGGAACAGCGGCTCAGAAGAGCAGTACTTC,CASSWNSGSEEQYF
TRBJ2-7,many,TRBD1,TRBV2,15,TGTGCCAGCAGTGAAGCTGGGACAGGGGGCGACGAGCAGTACTTC,CASSEAGTGGDEQYF
TRBJ1-1,many,NA,TRBV7-3,16,TGTGCCAGCAGCCAACAGACACGGGGATCATCCGCTGAAGCTTTCTTT,CASSQQTRGSSAEAFF
TRBJ1-6,many,NA,TRBV10-3,20,TGTGCCATCAGTGAGTCCTTGTCAGGGTCTACGTTGACCTATAATTCACCCCTCCACTTT,CAISESLSGSTLTYNSPLHF
TRBJ2-3,NA,TRBD1,TRBV11-2,18,TGTGCCAGCAGCCACCGGGACAGGGGAGAAACTAGCACAGATACGCAGTATTTT,CASSHRDRGETSTDTQYF
TRBJ2-2,many,TRBD1,TRBV7-9,16,TGTGCCAGCAGCTCATCCGGGACAGGGAACACCGGGGAGCTGTTTTTT,CASSSSGTGNTGELFF
TRBJ2-7,NA,TRBD2,TRBV20-1,16,TGCAGTGCTTCCGGGACTAGCGGGGGGAGCTCCTACGAGCAGTACTTC,CSASGTSGGSSYEQYF
TRBJ2-7,many,TRBD1,TRBV20-1,16,TGCAGTGCTAGAAACTTACAGGGGCGGCGGTCCTACGAGCAGTACTTC,CSARNLQGRRSYEQYF
TRBJ1-2,NA,TRBD1,TRBV5-4,16,TGTGCCAGCAGCTTGTTGGGGACAGGGTCTAACTATGGCTACACCTTC,CASSLLGTGSNYGYTF
TRBJ2-6,many,NA,TRBV5-1,16,TGCGCCAGCAGCTTGGCCTGGGTTTCTGGGGCCAACGTCCTGACTTTC,CASSLAWVSGANVLTF
TRBJ1-6,NA,NA,TRBV5-1,19,TGCGCCAGCAGCTTCGAGGGACCGTTGGTGGGCTCCTATAATTCACCCCTCCACTTT,CASSFEGPLVGSYNSPLHF
TRBJ2-1,NA,TRBD1,TRBV4-3,15,TGCGCCAGCAGCCAAAAGGACAGGGGTTACAATGAGCAGTTCTTC,CASSQKDRGYNEQFF
TRBJ2-5,many,NA,TRBV6-1,14,TGTGCCAGCAGTAAGACTGAGGCGGTGGAGACCCAGTACTTC,CASSKTEAVETQYF
TRBJ2-1,many,NA,TRBV4-2,15,TGTGCCAGCAGCCAAGCCAGCGGGCTCAGCAATGAGCAGTTCTTC,CASSQASGLSNEQFF
TRBJ2-5,many,NA,TRBV24-1,14,TGTGCCACCAGTGACGGACCGCTGGGGGAGACCCAGTACTTC,CATSDGPLGETQYF
TRBJ2-5,few,TRBD2,TRBV2,16,TGTGCCAGCAGTAGATACGGGGGGGCCGAGGGGGAGACCCAGTACTTC,CASSRYGGAEGETQYF
TRBJ1-2,NA,NA,TRBV7-9,13,TGTGCCAGCAGCTTATCAGGGGACTATGGCTACACCTTC,CASSLSGDYGYTF
TRBJ2-6,many,NA,TRBV6-5,15,TGTGCCAGCAGCCCCAGGGGCTCTGGGGCCAACGTCCTGACTTTC,CASSPRGSGANVLTF
TRBJ1-2,many,NA,TRBV19,15,TGTGCCAGTAGTATAGCCGGGGCGGGGAACTATGGCTACACCTTC,CASSIAGAGNYGYTF
TRBJ2-3,NA,NA,TRBV12-3/TRBV12-4,12,TGTGCCAGCAGCCCCTTCCCAGATACGCAGTATTTT,CASSPFPDTQYF
TRBJ1-2,NA,NA,TRBV25-1,17,TGTGCCAGCAGTACATACGGGGGCCACCTAACTAACTATGGCTACACCTTC,CASSTYGGHLTNYGYTF
TRBJ2-2,many,NA,TRBV3-1,15,TGTGCCAGCAGCCAAGTCCCTGGGGCAACCGGGGAGCTGTTTTTT,CASSQVPGATGELFF
TRBJ1-3,NA,NA,TRBV3-1,14,TGTGCCAGCAGCACCACTACCTCTGGAAACACCATATATTTT,CASSTTTSGNTIYF
TRBJ2-5,few,NA,TRBV20-1,14,TGCAGTGCTAGAGAGTCGGGGGTAAAAGAGACCCAGTACTTC,CSARESGVKETQYF
TRBJ2-3,few,TRBD2,TRBV7-9,13,TGTGCCACTTCGGGGGGAGTGGCAGATACGCAGTATTTT,CATSGGVADTQYF
TRBJ2-7,NA,TRBD1,TRBV5-6,17,TGTGCCAGCAGCTCGAGTCCCGGGACAGGCCAGGTAGGAGAGCAGTACTTC,CASSSSPGTGQVGEQYF
TRBJ1-1,once,TRBD1,TRBV9,13,TGTGCCAGCAGTTCCGGGACAGGGGTTGAAGCTTTCTTT,CASSSGTGVEAFF
TRBJ2-7,many,NA,TRBV7-6,15,TGTGCCAGCAGCTTAGCCGGGGGCTCCGCCTACGAGCAGTACTTC,CASSLAGGSAYEQYF
TRBJ1-5,NA,NA,TRBV6-1,16,TGTGCCAGCAGTGCCCCTTGGGTGGCTAGCAATCAGCCCCAGCATTTT,CASSAPWVASNQPQHF
TRBJ2-2,many,TRBD2,TRBV5-1,16,TGCGCCAGCAGCTTGGAGGTAGCGGGGAATACCGGGGAGCTGTTTTTT,CASSLEVAGNTGELFF
TRBJ1-1,many,NA,TRBV5-6,15,TGTGCCAGCAGCGGAGAAGGGGGGATGAACACTGAAGCTTTCTTT,CASSGEGGMNTEAFF
TRBJ2-1,NA,NA,TRBV10-2,18,TGCGCCAGCAGTGAGTCGGGCTGGGGGGCACCCCCCTACAATGAGCAGTTCTTC,CASSESGWGAPPYNEQFF
TRBJ1-1,many,NA,TRBV6-5,12,TGTGCCAGCAGTTACCAGGGGCGAGAAGCTTTCTTT,CASSYQGREAFF
TRBJ2-6,many,NA,TRBV7-3,15,TGTGCCAGCAGCTTAACGGGTGGGAGGGCCAACGTCCTGACTTTC,CASSLTGGRANVLTF